This T cell receptor (beta chain) stems from a study of blood T cell repertoires in COVID-19. Background on the study: COVID-19 samples collected from the United States, Italy and Spain covered acute and convalescent phases. PBMCs, B-cell-depleted T cells, or T cells were the source of the cDNA or gDNA that made up the material.

Original analysis: Nucleated cell counts were estimated from reference gene primer amplification. Sequencing was performed with immunoSEQ multiplex PCR; in TCRdb, only in-frame clones are kept and a portion is missing. Clone size and the V and J calls come from that table; the DNA yielded D and trimming. Here the sample spans fewer than 45,000 clones, roughly four fifths being singletons. CDR3 length: 14 amino acids. Germline trimming cut 1 base from V and 2 bases from J; bases unmatched to any gene: 1. Germline CDR1 reads SGHDN; CDR2 reads FVKESK. This receptor was taken from a man aged 40-49 years with active or convalescent COVID-19. The source material was peripheral blood. The chain links TRBV14 to TRBJ1-1; 7 bases fit TRBD1. CDR3: CASSQAGGNTEAFF. As DNA, the CDR3 is TGTGCCAGCAGCCAAGCAGGGGGAAACACTGAAGCTTTCTTT.